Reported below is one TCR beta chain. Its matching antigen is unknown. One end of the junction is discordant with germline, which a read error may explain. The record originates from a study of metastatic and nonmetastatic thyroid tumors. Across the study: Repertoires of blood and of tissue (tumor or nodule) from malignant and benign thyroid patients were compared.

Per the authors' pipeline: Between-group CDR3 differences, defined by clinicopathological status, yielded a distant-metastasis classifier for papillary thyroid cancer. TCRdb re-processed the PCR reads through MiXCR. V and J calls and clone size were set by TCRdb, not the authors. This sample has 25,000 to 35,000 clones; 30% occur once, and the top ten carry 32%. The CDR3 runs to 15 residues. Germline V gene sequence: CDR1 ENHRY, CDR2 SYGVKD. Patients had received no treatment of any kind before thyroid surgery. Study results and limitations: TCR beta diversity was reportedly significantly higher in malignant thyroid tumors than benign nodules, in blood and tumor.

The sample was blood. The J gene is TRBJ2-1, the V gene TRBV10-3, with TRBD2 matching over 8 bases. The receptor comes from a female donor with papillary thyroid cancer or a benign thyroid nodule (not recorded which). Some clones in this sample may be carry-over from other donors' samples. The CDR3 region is CAINSGTRDAGEQIF. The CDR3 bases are TGTGCCATCAACTCCGGGACTAGGGACGCGGGGGAGCAGATCTTC.